The 29 T cell receptor beta chains below were found in one sample sequenced in a study of cytomegalovirus exposure and HLA in healthy donors. Data came from immunoSEQ multiplex PCR; TCRdb stores just in-frame clones and leaves some out. The table lists under 80,000 clones, around 94% of them singletons. Sequenced: PBMCs. Receptors were obtained from a woman aged 18-35 years in good health and CMV-seropositive.

The table lists this clone with a count of one. The chain links TRBV28 to TRBJ1-1; D may be TRBD1 (6 bases). The CDR3 has 14 amino acids. The V gene's germline CDR1 is MDHEN and CDR2 SYDVKM. V lost 6 bases and J 7 bases, leaving 18 bases between the germline ends. The CDR3 spells CASSLAGGLVEAFF. CDR3 nucleotide sequence: TGTGCCAGCAGCTTGGCGGGGGGGCTAGTTGAAGCTTTCTTT.

The chain recombines TRBV15 with TRBJ2-3; 14 bases are shared with TRBD2. Germline V CDR1 and CDR2: LNHNV, YYDKDF (reference sequence). The CDR3 is made up of 17 amino acids. V lost 1 base to trimming and J lost 1 base; unmatched junction nucleotides: 1. The CDR3 DNA reads TGTGCCACCAGCAGAGGACTAGCGGGAGGGGGCACAGATACGCAGTATTTT. As protein: CATSRGLAGGGTDTQYF. The full variable domain, rest sourced from reference TRBV15 and TRBJ2-3, is DAMVIQNPRYQVTQFGKPVTLSCSQTLNHNVMYWYQQKSSQAPKLLFHYYDKDFNNEADTPDNFQSRRPNTSFCFLDIRSPGLGDTAMYLCATSRGLAGGGTDTQYFGPGTRLTVL.

This clone is a singleton in its sample. The chain joins TRBV2 to TRBJ2-3; D might be TRBD2 (7 bases). Trimming stripped 7 bases from V and 2 bases from J, with 13 bases between. Germline V gives CDR1 SNHLY, CDR2 FYNNEI. There are 14 residues in the CDR3. The CDR3 protein is CASTGGPVTDTQYF. CDR3 nucleotide sequence: TGTGCCAGCACCGGGGGGCCTGTCACAGATACGCAGTATTTT.

This sequence joins TRBV5-1 and TRBJ2-3; TRBD2 agrees at 8 bases. This CDR3 has 16 residues. V gave up 2 bases and J gave up 0 bases; unmatched junction bases: 5. CDR1 and CDR2 from the germline V gene are SGHRS and YFSETQ. CDR3 sequence reads: CASSLLAALSTDTQYF. CDR3 nucleotide sequence: TGCGCCAGCAGCTTACTAGCGGCCTTAAGCACAGATACGCAGTATTTT.

The chain combines TRBV2 with TRBJ1-5; D is unresolved. The CDR3 contains 13 residues. The V end lost 2 bases, the J end lost 1 base, and 3 bases lay between the germline ends. The germline V gene has CDR1 SNHLY and CDR2 FYNNEI. In DNA form, the CDR3 reads TGTGCCAGCAGTGAACAGAGCAATCAGCCCCAGCATTTT. Its protein is CASSEQSNQPQHF.

The rearrangement uses TRBV4-1 and TRBJ1-5; D is unresolved. Trimming removed 0 bases at V and 3 bases at J, with 9 bases between. The germline gives CDR1 MGHRA, CDR2 YSYEKL. There are 15 residues in the CDR3. The CDR3 sequence is CASSQDYGYNQPQHF. The CDR3 DNA follows: TGCGCCAGCAGCCAAGATTACGGGTACAATCAGCCCCAGCATTTT.

The rearrangement links TRBV29-1 to TRBJ2-3; D uncertain. V lost 2 bases and J lost 2, with 11 bases in between. Per the germline V gene, CDR1 is SQVTM and CDR2 is ANQGSEA. The CDR3 contains 14 residues. This CDR3 is CSVEHIAHTDTQYF. The CDR3, as DNA: TGCAGCGTTGAACATATCGCACACACAGATACGCAGTATTTT.

This chain links TRBV9 with TRBJ1-4; no clear D. V lost 2 bases and J lost 4, with 18 bases in between. The CDR3 is 17 amino acids. The germline gives CDR1 SGDLS, CDR2 YYNGEE. The CDR3 coding sequence is TGTGCCAGCAGCGTGGAGAGCGGAGTGCTGGGTAATGAAAAACTGTTTTTT. As protein: CASSVESGVLGNEKLFF.

The chain carries TRBV7-8 and TRBJ1-6; tentatively, D is TRBD1 (5 bases). The CDR3 consists of 17 residues. Germline V CDR1 and CDR2: SGHVS, FQNEAQ. The V and J ends lost 5 bases and 0 bases respectively, with 14 bases between them. The CDR3 region is CASSPLTAGSYNSPLHF. CDR3 bases: TGTGCCAGCAGCCCTCTGACAGCGGGCTCCTATAATTCACCCCTCCACTTT.

The CDR3 is CASSLQARNYGYTF. CDR3 coding DNA: TGTGCCAGCAGTTTGCAGGCTCGTAACTATGGCTACACCTTC. The rearrangement links TRBV28 to TRBJ1-2; D is ambiguous. The germline V gene has CDR1 MDHEN and CDR2 SYDVKM. V was trimmed by 3 bases and J by 1 base, leaving 9 bases between them. The CDR3 is 14 amino acids.

The V and J genes are TRBV29-1 and TRBJ2-7, with 11 bases lining up with TRBD2. Germline assignment: CDR1 SQVTM and CDR2 ANQGSEA. Trimming cost V 4 bases and J 2 bases; bases outside gene matches: 7. The length of the CDR3 is 15 residues. CDR3 coding DNA: TGCAGCGTTGCCCTAACTAGCGGGGGAGCCTACGAGCAGTACTTC. Residues: CSVALTSGGAYEQYF.

This rearrangement joins TRBV19 to TRBJ1-5; 7 nucleotides align to TRBD1. V dropped 6 bases and J dropped 1; count of bases not matched to a gene: 6. The CDR3 length is 15 residues. The germline V gene has CDR1 LNHDA and CDR2 SQIVND (reference sequence). CDR3 amino acids: CASRRGQASNQPQHF. DNA for the CDR3: TGTGCCAGTAGGAGAGGACAGGCCAGCAATCAGCCCCAGCATTTT.

V is TRBV7-6 and J is TRBJ1-6; tentative D call: TRBD1 (6 bases). Germline-derived CDR1 and CDR2 are SGHVS and FNYEAQ. V was cut by 0 bases and J by 10 bases, with 19 bases left in between. The CDR3 is made up of 17 amino acids. CDR3 nucleotides: TGTGCCAGCAGCTTAGCGGGACCAGGGGTTAAGGGATCACCCCTCCACTTT. Translating gives CASSLAGPGVKGSPLHF.

The genes are TRBV6-5 and TRBJ2-7; TRBD1 aligns across 7 bases. CDR3 size: 15 residues. From germline, CDR1 is MNHEY and CDR2 SVGAGI. V lost 6 bases and J lost 0; bases outside the gene matches: 8. CDR3 sequence: CASSRQTGNSYEQYF. The CDR3 bases are TGTGCCAGCAGCCGCCAGACAGGGAACTCCTACGAGCAGTACTTC.

The chain carries TRBV4-1 and TRBJ2-5; tentatively, D is TRBD2 (6 bases). This CDR3 contains 16 residues. Germline V gene data show CDR1 as MGHRA and CDR2 as YSYEKL. V dropped 2 bases and J dropped 0 bases, with 13 bases sitting between them. CDR3 bases: TGCGCCAGCAGCCAACTCCTGGGCGGGGACCAAGAGACCCAGTACTTC. It translates to CASSQLLGGDQETQYF.

The chain combines TRBV27 with TRBJ2-7; a possible D gene is TRBD2 (6 bases). Looked up from germline, CDR1 is MNHEY and CDR2 is SMNVEV (reference sequence). V shed 5 bases and J shed 2 bases, with 22 bases lying between them. This CDR3 comprises 17 residues. CDR3 residues: CASSLRREPHIPYEQYF. Here the CDR3 DNA reads TGTGCCAGCAGTCTCCGACGGGAGCCCCATATTCCCTACGAGCAGTACTTC.

This chain joins TRBV4-3 and TRBJ2-3, with 11 bases aligning to TRBD2. This CDR3 is 16 amino acids long. V lost 2 bases, J lost 2 bases, and 3 bases stayed unmatched. The germline V gene has CDR1 LGHNA and CDR2 YSLEER. CDR3 coding DNA: TGCGCCAGCAGCCAAATGACTAGCGGGATCACAGATACGCAGTATTTT. Protein: CASSQMTSGITDTQYF.

The chain uses TRBV28 and TRBJ2-5; 12 nucleotides align to TRBD2. V was pared by 9 bases and J by 2 bases, with 4 bases of the junction left unmatched. CDR3 length: 14 residues. The germline gives CDR1 MDHEN, CDR2 SYDVKM. The CDR3 nucleotides are TGTGCCAGTCGGCTAGCGGGGGGGCAAGAGACCCAGTACTTC. Residues: CASRLAGGQETQYF.

The genes are TRBV11-2 and TRBJ2-2; 8 bases map to TRBD1. Per germline, CDR1 SGHAT and CDR2 FQNNGV. The CDR3 has 14 residues. The V gene end was trimmed by 3 bases and the J gene end by 5 bases; junction bases not matched to a gene: 2. The CDR3 nucleotides read TGTGCCAGCAGCTTTCAGGGGGCGACCGGGGAGCTGTTTTTT. Its protein is CASSFQGATGELFF. Full variable domain (remainder filled in from reference TRBV11-2 and TRBJ2-2): EAGVAQSPRYKIIEKRQSVAFWCNPISGHATLYWYQQILGQGPKLLIQFQNNGVVDDSQLPKDRFSAERLKGVDSTLKIQPAKLEDSAVYLCASSFQGATGELFFGEGSRLTVL.

This chain connects TRBV9 to TRBJ1-1; 7 positions agree with TRBD1. Looked up from germline, CDR1 is SGDLS and CDR2 is YYNGEE. V lost 5 bases, J lost 6 bases, and 13 bases stayed unmatched. CDR3 length: 15 amino acids. The CDR3 loop reads CASRALGGGTAEAFF. CDR3 bases: TGTGCCAGCAGGGCCCTAGGGGGCGGTACGGCTGAAGCTTTCTTT.

The chain links TRBV7-8 to TRBJ2-5, with TRBD1 identical over 9 bases. Trimming at V came to 0 bases and at J to 6 bases, leaving 8 bases not matched to a gene. The CDR3 length is 16 residues. Germline-derived CDR1 and CDR2 are SGHVS and FQNEAQ. The CDR3 DNA follows: TGTGCCAGCAGCTTAGCGCTCACAGGGGGCACGAAGACCCAGTACTTC. Amino acids: CASSLALTGGTKTQYF.

The chain has TRBV5-4 and TRBJ2-7; weak D call: TRBD2 (6 bases). V was clipped by 3 bases and J by 1 base, with 23 bases between them. Germline-derived CDR1 and CDR2 are SGHNT and YYREEE (reference sequence). This CDR3 has 18 amino acids. In nucleotides, the CDR3 is TGTGCCAGCAGCTGGAAAATTGGTCGCGGGGCGGGGTCCTACGAGCAGTACTTC. This codes for CASSWKIGRGAGSYEQYF.

The chain employs TRBV7-2 and TRBJ2-2, with D possibly being TRBD2 (6 bases). Trimming cost V 5 bases and J 7 bases, with 11 bases left between them. Germline assignment: CDR1 SGHTA and CDR2 FQGNSA. CDR3 length: 13 residues. CDR3 coding DNA: TGTGCCAGCAGCACGGGACTTCTCGGGGAGCTGTTTTTT. Protein product: CASSTGLLGELFF.

V and J are TRBV20-1 and TRBJ1-1; possible D gene TRBD1, 6 bases. The germline V and J ends were trimmed by 6 bases and 5 bases, with 10 bases remaining between them. CDR1 and CDR2 from the germline V gene are DFQATT and SNEGSKA (reference sequence). This CDR3 region has 11 residues. The CDR3 coding sequence is TGCAGTGCGTACACAGGGACTGAAGCTTTCTTT. Residues: CSAYTGTEAFF.

The genes are TRBV7-2 and TRBJ2-7, with D maybe TRBD1 (6 bases). Trimming stripped 6 bases from V and 3 bases from J, with 18 bases between. The CDR3 is 15 amino acids. Germline-derived CDR1 and CDR2 are SGHTA and FQGNSA. CDR3 DNA sequence: TGTGCCAGCAGTTCGGACAGAAACATACTCTACGAGCAGTACTTC. The encoded protein is CASSSDRNILYEQYF.

J is TRBJ2-7 and V is TRBV19, with 13 bases fitting TRBD2. The CDR3 loop spans 15 amino acids. V trimming: 6 bases; J trimming: 2 bases; junction bases outside the gene matches: 4. CDR1 is LNHDA, CDR2 SQIVND, per germline (reference sequence). CDR3 nucleotides: TGTGCCAGTAGCCCCGGGACTAGCGGGACCTACGAGCAGTACTTC. Translation gives CASSPGTSGTYEQYF.

This clone occurred once. The chain recombines TRBV5-3 with TRBJ1-1, with D tentatively TRBD1 (6 bases). TRBV5-3 is given ORF status, its function remaining uncertain. Trimming removed 3 bases at V and 4 bases at J, with 19 bases between. This CDR3 has 16 residues. CDR3 protein: CARSSAGTRRSTEAFF. The DNA for the CDR3 is TGTGCCAGAAGCTCCGCCGGGACAAGGAGGTCCACTGAAGCTTTCTTT.

This clone was counted once. This chain links TRBV6-1 with TRBJ2-7; D is perhaps TRBD1 (6 bases). The CDR3 is 14 amino acids. Germline V gene data show CDR1 as MNHNS and CDR2 as SASEGT. Deletions cut 3 bases from V and 2 bases from J, with 11 bases between. CDR3 DNA: TGTGCCAGCAGTGAGGGACACGGTACCTACGAGCAGTACTTC. Amino acids: CASSEGHGTYEQYF.

The V gene is TRBV28, the J gene TRBJ2-5; 12 bases align to TRBD2. The CDR3 spans 16 residues. V gave up 4 bases and J gave up 4 bases; unmatched junction bases: 7. Germline lookup yields CDR1 MDHEN and CDR2 SYDVKM. CDR3 in DNA: TGTGCCAGCAGTTCGCTAGCGGGAGGGCTCCCAGAGACCCAGTACTTC. This sequence encodes CASSSLAGGLPETQYF.